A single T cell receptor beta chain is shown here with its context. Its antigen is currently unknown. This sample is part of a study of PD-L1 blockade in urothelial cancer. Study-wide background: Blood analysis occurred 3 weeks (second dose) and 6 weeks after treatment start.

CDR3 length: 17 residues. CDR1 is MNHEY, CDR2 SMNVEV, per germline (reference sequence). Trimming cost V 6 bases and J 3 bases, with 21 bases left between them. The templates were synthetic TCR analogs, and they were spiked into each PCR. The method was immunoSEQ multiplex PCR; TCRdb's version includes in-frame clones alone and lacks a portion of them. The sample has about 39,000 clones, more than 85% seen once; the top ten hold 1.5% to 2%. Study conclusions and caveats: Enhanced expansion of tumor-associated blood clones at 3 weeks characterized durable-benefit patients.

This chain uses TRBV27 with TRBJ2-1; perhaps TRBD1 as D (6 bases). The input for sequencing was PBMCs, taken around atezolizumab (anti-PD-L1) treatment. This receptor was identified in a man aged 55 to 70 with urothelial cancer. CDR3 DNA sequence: TGTGCCAGCAGCCTACTCACGACAGGAGTCGACTACAATGAGCAGTTCTTC. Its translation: CASSLLTTGVDYNEQFF.